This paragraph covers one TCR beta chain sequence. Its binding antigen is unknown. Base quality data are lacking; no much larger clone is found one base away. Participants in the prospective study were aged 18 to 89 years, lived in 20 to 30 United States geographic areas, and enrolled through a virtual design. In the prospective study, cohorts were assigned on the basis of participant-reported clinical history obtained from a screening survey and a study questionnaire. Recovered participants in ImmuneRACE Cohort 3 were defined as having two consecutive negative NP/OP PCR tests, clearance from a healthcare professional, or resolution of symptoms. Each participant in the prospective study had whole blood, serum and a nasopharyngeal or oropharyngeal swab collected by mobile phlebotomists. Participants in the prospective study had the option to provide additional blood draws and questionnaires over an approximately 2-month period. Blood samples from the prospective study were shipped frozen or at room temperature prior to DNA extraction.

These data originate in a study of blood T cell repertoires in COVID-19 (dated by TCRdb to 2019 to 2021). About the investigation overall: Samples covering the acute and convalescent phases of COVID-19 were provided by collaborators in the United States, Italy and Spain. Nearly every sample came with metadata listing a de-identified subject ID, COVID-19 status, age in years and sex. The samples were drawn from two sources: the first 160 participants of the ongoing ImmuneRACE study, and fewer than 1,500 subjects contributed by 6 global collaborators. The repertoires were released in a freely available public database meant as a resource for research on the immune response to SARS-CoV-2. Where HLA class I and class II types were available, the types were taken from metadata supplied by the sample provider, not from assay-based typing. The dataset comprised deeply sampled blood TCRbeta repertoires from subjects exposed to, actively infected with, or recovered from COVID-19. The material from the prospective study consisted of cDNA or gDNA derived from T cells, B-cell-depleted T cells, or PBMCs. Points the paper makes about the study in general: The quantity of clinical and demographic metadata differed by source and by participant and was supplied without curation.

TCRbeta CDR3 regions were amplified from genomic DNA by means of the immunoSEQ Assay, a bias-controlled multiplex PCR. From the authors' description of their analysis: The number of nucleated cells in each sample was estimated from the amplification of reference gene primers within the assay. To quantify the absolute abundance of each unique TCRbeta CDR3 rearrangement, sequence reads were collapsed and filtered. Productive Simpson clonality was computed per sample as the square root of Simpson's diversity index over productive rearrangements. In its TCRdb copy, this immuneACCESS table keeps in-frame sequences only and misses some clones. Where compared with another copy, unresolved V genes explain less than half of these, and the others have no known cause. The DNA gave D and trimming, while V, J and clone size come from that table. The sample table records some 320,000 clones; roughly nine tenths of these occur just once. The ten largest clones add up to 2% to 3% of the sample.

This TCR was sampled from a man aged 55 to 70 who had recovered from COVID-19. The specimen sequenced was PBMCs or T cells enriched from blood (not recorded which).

The DNA reads TGTGCCAGCACCCAAGCGCGGGAGACGTTCTTC. It translates as CASTQARETFF. The rearranged chain carries TRBV12-3 or TRBV12-4 and TRBJ2-1, with 7 bases in between that match TRBD2. Relative to germline, V is missing 7 bases and J is missing 15 bases, with 9 bases of the junction outside any gene match. From its cysteine to its phenylalanine, the CDR3 spans 11 amino acids. Only the CDR3 portion is preserved as DNA: 33 bases, with reading frame beginning at the first base.